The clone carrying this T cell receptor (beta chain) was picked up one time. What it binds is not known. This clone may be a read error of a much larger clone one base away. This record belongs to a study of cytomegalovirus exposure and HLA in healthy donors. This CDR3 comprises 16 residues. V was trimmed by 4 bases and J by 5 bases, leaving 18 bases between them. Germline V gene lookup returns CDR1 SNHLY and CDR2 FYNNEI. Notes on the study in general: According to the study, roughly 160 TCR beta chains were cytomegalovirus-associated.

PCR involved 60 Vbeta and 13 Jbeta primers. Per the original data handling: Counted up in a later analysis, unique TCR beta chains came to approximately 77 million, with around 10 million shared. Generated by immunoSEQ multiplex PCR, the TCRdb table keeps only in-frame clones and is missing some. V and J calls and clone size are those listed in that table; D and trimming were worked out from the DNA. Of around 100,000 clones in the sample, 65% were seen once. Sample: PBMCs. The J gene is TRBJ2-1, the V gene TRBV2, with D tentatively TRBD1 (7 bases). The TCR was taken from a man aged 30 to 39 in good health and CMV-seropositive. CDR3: CASSVSQGGLDNEQFF. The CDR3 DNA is TGTGCCAGCAGTGTCTCCCAGGGGGGTTTAGACAATGAGCAGTTCTTC.